Below are 10 T cell receptor beta chains sequenced from a single sample in a study of T cell changes during pregnancy in multiple sclerosis. Repertoires were generated with immunoSEQ multiplex PCR, while TCRdb's copy carries only in-frame clones and drops some. The table lists about 50,000 clones, approximately 95% of them singletons. Sample: CD4+ T cells from peripheral blood mononuclear cells, taken in the third trimester of pregnancy. The receptor source for this set is a female donor with multiple sclerosis, enrolled in a pregnancy study.

The genes are TRBV5-1 and TRBJ2-3; 12 nucleotides agree with TRBD2. There are 16 residues in the CDR3. In germline, CDR1 is SGHRS, CDR2 YFSETQ. V trimming: 2 bases; J trimming: 3 bases; junction bases outside the gene matches: 4. In DNA, the CDR3 is TGCGCCAGCAGCTTCGCCGGGACTAGCGGGACAGATACGCAGTATTTT. This encodes CASSFAGTSGTDTQYF.

Only one count was recorded for this clone. The J gene is TRBJ2-7, the V gene TRBV19; weak D call: TRBD1 (6 bases). Trimming cost V 5 bases and J 7 bases, with 18 bases left between them. Germline V gene data show CDR1 as LNHDA and CDR2 as SQIVND (reference sequence). The CDR3 consists of 14 residues. This chain's CDR3 is CASSVDSSSGEQYF. CDR3 sequence (DNA): TGTGCCAGTAGTGTGGACAGTTCCTCTGGTGAGCAGTACTTC.

The chain couples TRBV7-8 to TRBJ2-1; a weak D match, TRBD1 (6 bases). CDR1 and CDR2 (germline): SGHVS, FQNEAQ. This CDR3 has 15 residues. Trimming removed 4 bases from V and 12 bases from J, with 22 bases in between. This CDR3 is CASSSSNRQVSWQFF. The CDR3 DNA sequence: TGTGCCAGCAGCTCTTCCAACAGACAGGTCTCATGGCAGTTCTTC.

V usage is TRBV28 and J usage is TRBJ1-1; D is possibly TRBD1 (5 bases). This CDR3 spans 13 amino acids. CDR1 and CDR2 from the germline V gene are MDHEN and SYDVKM. V dropped 1 base and J dropped 4 bases, with 7 bases sitting between them. The CDR3 sequence: CASSLSGITEAFF. The CDR3 nucleotides are TGTGCCAGCAGTTTATCAGGGATCACTGAAGCTTTCTTT.

The chain's CDR3 is CAWRASGGGNQPQHF. The CDR3 nucleotides are TGTGCCTGGAGGGCCTCGGGGGGCGGGAATCAGCCCCAGCATTTT. This sequence joins TRBV30 and TRBJ1-5; perhaps TRBD1 as D (6 bases). V was cut by 3 bases and J by 4 bases, with 16 bases left in between. Germline V gives CDR1 GTSNPN, CDR2 SVGIG (reference sequence). The CDR3 is made up of 15 amino acids.

This clone was recorded only once. The V gene is TRBV6-1, the J gene TRBJ2-3; 8 nucleotides match TRBD2. The length of the CDR3 is 14 residues. Germline loops: CDR1 MNHNS, CDR2 SASEGT. The V and J ends lost 8 bases and 0 bases, in that order; junction bases with no gene match: 4. The CDR3 DNA reads as TGTGCCAGCGTAGCGGGGCCTAGCACAGATACGCAGTATTTT. Encoded protein: CASVAGPSTDTQYF.

The chain uses TRBV19 and TRBJ2-1; TRBD2 agrees at 8 bases. Per germline, CDR1 LNHDA and CDR2 SQIVND (reference sequence). J was trimmed by 4 bases and V by 1 base; bases with no gene match: 3. This CDR3 comprises 15 residues. As DNA, the CDR3 is TGTGCCAGTAGTATAGGTACTAGCGGATACAATGAGCAGTTCTTC. It specifies CASSIGTSGYNEQFF.

The chain links TRBV19 to TRBJ2-1; TRBD1 might be the D (6 bases). The V gene's germline CDR1 is LNHDA and CDR2 SQIVND (reference sequence). V lost 4 bases and J 0 bases, leaving 10 bases between the germline ends. The CDR3 runs to 15 residues. Here the CDR3 DNA reads TGTGCCAGTAGTACAACAGGGAGCTCCTACAATGAGCAGTTCTTC. This translates into CASSTTGSSYNEQFF.

The rearrangement joins TRBV18 to TRBJ1-3; tentative D call: TRBD1 (6 bases). The CDR3 is 15 amino acids. Germline V gene sequence: CDR1 KGHSH, CDR2 LQKENI. V lost 5 bases, J lost 0 bases, and 11 bases lay in between. CDR3 amino acids: CASSDRIFSGNTIYF. CDR3 DNA sequence: TGTGCCAGCTCAGACAGGATATTCTCTGGAAACACCATATATTTT.

The CDR3, as DNA: TGTGCCAGCAGCTTGGTTGTTGGGACAACCAACTACAATGAGCAGTTCTTC. This translates into CASSLVVGTTNYNEQFF. This chain connects TRBV5-5 to TRBJ2-1; maybe TRBD1 (6 bases). V was clipped by 0 bases and J by 3 bases, with 16 bases between them. Per germline, CDR1 SGHKS and CDR2 YYEKEE (reference sequence). The CDR3 totals 17 residues.